Listed here are 28 T cell receptor beta chains from one sample, sequenced in a study of Graves' ophthalmopathy and Graves' hyperthyroidism. Researchers took RNA transcripts and amplified TCR beta CDR3 regions from them. Amplification began with first-round RT-PCR using HTBI primers, then second-round multiplex PCR was performed. In TCRdb, the multiplex PCR reads were re-called with MiXCR into one record per CDR3 protein. The sample yields roughly 610,000 distinct CDR3 sequences, over 20% seen once. Material: peripheral blood. The receptor set was obtained from a woman younger than 35 with stable Graves' hyperthyroidism. Some clones in this sample may be carry-over from other donors' samples.

This clonotype has ten or more counts. The germline gene is not matched at one end of the junction; a read error may be the cause. The V call is TRBV24-1, the J call TRBJ1-1; 7 bases match TRBD1. The CDR3 extends over 15 amino acids. The germline V gene has CDR1 KGHDR and CDR2 SFDVKD. Here the CDR3 reads CATSDPDRVGTEALF. CDR3 bases: TGTGCCACCAGTGACCCCGACAGGGTGGGTACTGAAGCTCTCTTT.

The table lists this clonotype with many counts. This chain uses TRBV7-2 with TRBJ2-7, with TRBD2 identical over 7 bases. CDR3 length equals 13 residues. Germline CDR1 is SGHTA and CDR2 is FQGNSA. V dropped 3 bases and J dropped 7; count of bases not matched to a gene: 6. CDR3 amino acids: CASSFTREWEQYF. As DNA, the CDR3 is TGTGCCAGCAGCTTTACGCGGGAGTGGGAGCAGTACTTC.

The chain is built from TRBV11-2 and TRBJ2-5, with TRBD1 identical over 9 bases. Germline values: CDR1 SGHAT, CDR2 FQNNGV. Trimming took 5 bases from V and 7 from J; bases not matched to a gene: 5. The CDR3 extends over 13 amino acids. The CDR3 DNA follows: TGTGCCAGCAGCAGACAGGGGGAATGGACCCAGTACTTC. It codes for CASSRQGEWTQYF.

This clonotype was seen ten or more times. The CDR3 here is CASSQGLPDEQYF. As DNA, the CDR3 is TGCGCCAGCAGCCAAGGGCTGCCGGACGAGCAGTACTTC. The V call is TRBV4-1, the J call TRBJ2-7; no reliable D call. CDR3 length: 13 amino acids. V was pared by 1 base and J by 5 bases, with 9 bases between. Germline CDR1 and CDR2: MGHRA and YSYEKL.

The sample holds a few counts of this clonotype. This sequence joins TRBV30 and TRBJ1-1, with D tentatively TRBD1 (5 bases). The CDR3 covers 13 residues. The ends were cut back, 7 bases at V and 4 bases at J, with 16 bases in the middle. In germline, CDR1 is GTSNPN, CDR2 SVGIG (reference sequence). The CDR3 loop reads CALASGQGTEAFF. The CDR3 coding sequence is TGTGCCTTAGCGAGTGGGCAGGGCACTGAAGCTTTCTTT.

This clonotype came up a few times. One end of the junction varies from germline; a read error may be responsible. The chain joins TRBV24-1 to TRBJ2-4; D possibly uses TRBD1 or TRBD2 (5 bases each). The CDR3 runs 13 residues. Germline V gene data show CDR1 as KGHDR and CDR2 as SFDVKD. This CDR3 is CATSSGAVDIKYF. In DNA, the CDR3 is TGTGCCACCAGCTCCGGGGCGGTAGACATTAAGTACTTC.

The chain uses TRBV18 and TRBJ2-7; D is undetermined. Per the germline V gene, CDR1 is KGHSH and CDR2 is LQKENI. The V gene lost 3 bases and the J gene lost 0 bases, with 12 bases spanning the gap. The CDR3 sequence is 15 residues long. For the CDR3, the DNA is TGTGCCAGCTCACCGTACGGAGCGAGCTCCTACGAGCAGTACTTC. Translation: CASSPYGASSYEQYF.

This clonotype has a count of ten or more. The chain combines TRBV27 with TRBJ2-2; 7 bases align to TRBD2. The CDR3 contains 15 residues. CDR1 is MNHEY and CDR2 is SMNVEV in the germline V gene (reference sequence). Trimming removed 6 bases from V and 6 bases from J; junction bases left unmatched: 10. The CDR3 region has the DNA TGTGCCAGCAGCCCATCCGGACTAGGATCCGGGGAGCTGTTTTTT. Its translation is CASSPSGLGSGELFF.

This clonotype was observed at least ten times. This chain uses TRBV28 with TRBJ2-7; 9 positions match TRBD2. The germline V gene has CDR1 MDHEN and CDR2 SYDVKM. The J segment lost 5 bases and the V segment lost 6 bases, leaving 11 bases of the junction unmatched. There are 15 residues in the CDR3. CDR3 region: CASSPNSGRINEQYF. DNA of the CDR3: TGTGCCAGCAGCCCCAATAGCGGGAGAATCAACGAGCAGTACTTC.

The chain uses TRBV11-1 and TRBJ1-1; 9 bases map to TRBD1. Germline loops: CDR1 SGHAT, CDR2 FQDESV (reference sequence). The CDR3 spans 16 residues. V gave up 4 bases and J gave up 6 bases; unmatched junction bases: 12. The chain's CDR3 is CASSYQTGTGTPEAFF. The CDR3 nucleotides are TGTGCCAGCAGCTACCAGACCGGGACAGGGACTCCTGAAGCTTTCTTT.

The chain is built from TRBV12-3 or TRBV12-4 and TRBJ1-2; 7 bases line up with TRBD1. This CDR3 region has 15 residues. Trimming removed 5 bases from V and 4 bases from J; junction bases left unmatched: 10. The DNA of the CDR3 is TGTGCCAGCAGTATATCGGACAAGGGGGCCTATGGCTACACCTTC. This translates into CASSISDKGAYGYTF.

The chain combines TRBV6-1 with TRBJ2-7, with D tentatively TRBD1 or TRBD2 (5 bases each). This CDR3 comprises 13 residues. CDR1 MNHNS and CDR2 SASEGT come from the germline V gene. V was clipped by 7 bases and J by 2 bases, with 12 bases between them. DNA for the CDR3: TGTGCCAGCAAGAGGCAGGGAGCCTACGAGCAGTACTTC. This codes for CASKRQGAYEQYF.

This clonotype turned up a few times. This chain connects TRBV25-1 to TRBJ2-5, with 9 bases that match TRBD2. The germline V gene has CDR1 MGHDK and CDR2 SYGVNS. This CDR3 spans 16 amino acids. Unmatched junction bases numbered 6, after V lost 1 base and J lost 3 bases. CDR3 DNA: TGTGCCAGCAGTGAATCCTCGACTAGCGGAAAAGAGACCCAGTACTTC. Protein: CASSESSTSGKETQYF.

The genes are TRBV6-1 and TRBJ2-7; 9 nucleotides align to TRBD1. Germline loops: CDR1 MNHNS, CDR2 SASEGT. CDR3 length: 14 residues. After removal of 7 bases from V and 5 bases from J, the junction contained 9 bases not matched to a gene. The CDR3 here is CASTRGQGMHEQYF. CDR3 nucleotide sequence: TGTGCCAGCACGCGGGGACAGGGCATGCACGAGCAGTACTTC.

This chain connects TRBV28 to TRBJ2-2, with 8 positions matching TRBD2. V shed 8 bases, J shed 0 bases, and the junction held 8 bases outside the gene matches. The germline V gene has CDR1 MDHEN and CDR2 SYDVKM. The CDR3 length is 16 residues. The CDR3 protein is CASPRTSRPNTGELFF. The CDR3 DNA is TGTGCCAGCCCCCGGACTAGCAGACCGAACACCGGGGAGCTGTTTTTT.

This clonotype was picked up many times. CDR3 residues: CASSDRDRGDQPQHF. As DNA, the CDR3 is TGTGCCAGCAGTGACCGGGACAGGGGGGATCAGCCCCAGCATTTT. The chain employs TRBV12-3 or TRBV12-4 and TRBJ1-5, with TRBD1 matching over 11 bases. This CDR3 region has 15 residues. The trim removed 5 bases at V and 5 bases at J, leaving 5 bases unmatched.

This clonotype was recorded a few times. The chain joins TRBV12-3 or TRBV12-4 to TRBJ1-6; D not resolved. CDR3 size: 13 residues. V shed 8 bases and J shed 7 bases, with 12 bases lying between them. In DNA, the CDR3 is TGTGCCAGCTGCGGCAGCCTAAATTCACCCCTCCACTTT. Its translation: CASCGSLNSPLHF.

The table lists this clonotype with a few counts. Its ends do not fully match the called genes, so a read error is possible. The CDR3 bases are TGCAGCGTTGAAAGGGGAGGGGGCAACACTGAATCTTTCTTT. Translation gives CSVERGGGNTESFF. This chain joins TRBV29-1 and TRBJ1-1; 7 bases are a match to TRBD1. The germline V gene has CDR1 SQVTM and CDR2 ANQGSEA. The length of the CDR3 is 14 residues. Variable domain in full (rest from reference TRBV29-1 and TRBJ1-1): SAVISQKPSRDICQRGTSLTIQCQVDSQVTMMFWYRQQPGQSLTLIATANQGSEATYESGFVIDKFPISRPNLTFSTLTVSNMSPEDSSIYLCSVERGGGNTESFFGQGTRLTVV.

This clonotype showed up many times. The chain combines TRBV12-3 or TRBV12-4 with TRBJ2-5, with D hard to call. Trimming left V 7 bases short and J 5 bases short, with 20 bases between. This CDR3 has 15 amino acids. CDR3 bases: TGTGCCAGCATCATCAACCCCTCACGGAAGGAGACCCAGTACTTC. Encoded protein: CASIINPSRKETQYF.

This clonotype was counted many times. This chain connects TRBV11-2 to TRBJ1-3; 7 nucleotides agree with TRBD1. Germline V gene lookup returns CDR1 SGHAT and CDR2 FQNNGV. There are 16 residues in the CDR3. The J segment lost 0 bases and the V segment lost 5 bases, leaving 7 bases of the junction unmatched. CDR3 nucleotide sequence: TGTGCCAGCAGCAGTCCGGGACAGCTCTCTGGAAACACCATATATTTT. Translation gives CASSSPGQLSGNTIYF.

This sequence joins TRBV14 and TRBJ2-7; maybe TRBD1 (6 bases). The CDR3 spans 17 residues. CDR1 and CDR2 (germline): SGHDN, FVKESK. The ends were cut back, 0 bases at V and 0 bases at J, with 15 bases in the middle. This chain's CDR3 is CASSQEDSQGSSYEQYF. In nucleotides, the CDR3 is TGTGCCAGCAGCCAAGAGGATTCACAGGGAAGCTCCTACGAGCAGTACTTC.

This clonotype was recorded at least ten times. The chain joins TRBV6-2 or TRBV6-3 to TRBJ1-6; D gene ambiguous. The CDR3 contains 13 residues. V was shortened by 5 bases and J by 5 bases, with 7 bases between the two germline ends. CDR1 and CDR2 from the germline V gene are MNHEY and SVGEGT. The CDR3 is CASSPKDNSPLHF. The CDR3, as DNA: TGTGCCAGCAGTCCCAAGGATAATTCACCCCTCCACTTT.

This clonotype was recorded many times. The chain combines TRBV14 with TRBJ2-7, with D tentatively TRBD2 (6 bases). V lost 5 bases to trimming and J lost 2 bases, with 22 bases between them. The length of the CDR3 is 17 residues. The germline V gene has CDR1 SGHDN and CDR2 FVKESK. This CDR3 reads CASSGGTAKPRPYEQYF. The CDR3 DNA reads as TGTGCCAGCAGCGGAGGGACCGCGAAACCAAGACCCTACGAGCAGTACTTC. The variable domain in full, with the rest retrieved from reference TRBV14 and TRBJ2-7, is EAGVTQFPSHSVIEKGQTVTLRCDPISGHDNLYWYRRVMGKEIKFLLHFVKESKQDESGMPNNRFLAERTGGTYSTLKVQPAELEDSGVYFCASSGGTAKPRPYEQYFGPGTRLTVT.

At least ten counts were recorded for this clonotype. The chain employs TRBV12-3 or TRBV12-4 and TRBJ1-5; tentatively, D is TRBD1 (5 bases). CDR3 length equals 15 residues. Between the trimmed V and J ends, which lost 5 bases and 10 bases, there was a span of 21 bases. The CDR3 DNA sequence: TGTGCCAGCAGTCTTACTTGGGGGGGAGGTAGACCCCAGCATTTT. Amino acids: CASSLTWGGGRPQHF.

This clonotype showed up just a few times. The V call is TRBV9, the J call TRBJ2-5; 8 positions agree with TRBD1. The J call may be mistaken, given a closer DNA end match to TRBJ2-1. This CDR3 comprises 12 residues. The germline V gene encodes CDR1 SGDLS and CDR2 YYNGEE. The CDR3 coding sequence is TGTGCCAGCGCTGGGACAGGCAATGAGCAGTTCTTC. The encoded protein is CASAGTGNEQFF.

This clonotype has ten or more counts. The chain is built from TRBV6-1 and TRBJ1-6, with TRBD1 matching 7 bases. The CDR3 totals 14 residues. The germline gives CDR1 MNHNS, CDR2 SASEGT. V was clipped by 6 bases and J by 5 bases; unmatched bases: 4. CDR3 loop: CASSWTGNNSPLHF. CDR3 DNA: TGTGCCAGCAGCTGGACAGGCAATAATTCACCCCTCCACTTT.

The sample holds a few counts of this clonotype. The CDR3 DNA reads as TGTGCCAGCAGCATCGGGACGGTCTACGAGCAGTACTTC. This translates into CASSIGTVYEQYF. The chain recombines TRBV6-1 with TRBJ2-7; D could derive from TRBD1 or TRBD2 (5 bases each). Trimming took off 6 bases at V and 3 bases at J, with 12 bases between the two ends. Per germline, CDR1 MNHNS and CDR2 SASEGT. The CDR3 totals 13 residues.

This rearrangement joins TRBV12-3 or TRBV12-4 to TRBJ2-3; D ambiguous. CDR3 length: 15 residues. V lost 5 bases and J 0 bases, leaving 12 bases between the germline ends. The CDR3 loop is CASSPLRSSTDTQYF. CDR3 bases: TGTGCCAGCAGTCCGCTGCGGTCTAGCACAGATACGCAGTATTTT.